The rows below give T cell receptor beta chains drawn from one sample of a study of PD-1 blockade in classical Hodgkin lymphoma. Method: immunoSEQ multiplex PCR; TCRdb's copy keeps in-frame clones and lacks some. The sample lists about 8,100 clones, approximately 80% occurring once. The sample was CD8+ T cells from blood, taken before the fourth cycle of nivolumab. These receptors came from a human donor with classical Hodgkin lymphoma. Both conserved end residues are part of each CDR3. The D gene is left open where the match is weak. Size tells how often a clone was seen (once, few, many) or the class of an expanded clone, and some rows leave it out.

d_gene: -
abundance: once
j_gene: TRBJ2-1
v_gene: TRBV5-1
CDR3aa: CASSFTENEQFF
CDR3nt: TGCGCCAGCAGCTTCACAGAGAATGAGCAGTTCTTC

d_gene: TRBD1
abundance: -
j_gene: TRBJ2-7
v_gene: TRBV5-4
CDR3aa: CASSLAGTGLYEQYF
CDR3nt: TGTGCCAGCAGCTTAGCGGGGACAGGGCTTTACGAGCAGTACTTC

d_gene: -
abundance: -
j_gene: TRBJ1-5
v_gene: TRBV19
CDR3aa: CASSMKGGGQPQHF
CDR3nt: TGTGCCAGTAGTATGAAGGGAGGGGGTCAGCCCCAGCATTTT

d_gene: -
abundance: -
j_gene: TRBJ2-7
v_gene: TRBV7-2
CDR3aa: CASSSAYEQYF
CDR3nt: TGTGCCAGCAGCTCGGCCTACGAGCAGTACTTC

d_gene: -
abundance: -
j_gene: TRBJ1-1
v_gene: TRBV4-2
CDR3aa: CASSQNTEAFF
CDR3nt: TGTGCCAGCAGCCAAAACACTGAAGCTTTCTTT

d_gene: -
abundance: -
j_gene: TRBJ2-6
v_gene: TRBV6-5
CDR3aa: CASSFAGSGANVLTF
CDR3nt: TGTGCCAGCAGTTTCGCAGGGTCCGGGGCCAACGTCCTGACTTTC

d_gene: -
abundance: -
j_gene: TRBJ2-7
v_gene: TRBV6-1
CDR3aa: CASAPGVSYEQYF
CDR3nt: TGTGCCAGCGCTCCAGGGGTTTCCTACGAGCAGTACTTC

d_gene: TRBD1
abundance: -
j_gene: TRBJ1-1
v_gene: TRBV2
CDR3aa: CASSEIFGQGSMNTEAFF
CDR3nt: TGTGCCAGCAGTGAGATTTTCGGACAGGGTTCCATGAACACTGAAGCTTTCTTT

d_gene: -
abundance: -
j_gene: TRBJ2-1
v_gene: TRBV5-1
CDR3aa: CASSLRGYNEQFF
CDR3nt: TGCGCCAGCAGCTTGCGAGGATACAATGAGCAGTTCTTC

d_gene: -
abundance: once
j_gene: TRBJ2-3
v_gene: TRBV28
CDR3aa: CASSLAALTDTQYF
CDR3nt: TGTGCCAGCAGTTTGGCAGCCCTCACAGATACGCAGTATTTT

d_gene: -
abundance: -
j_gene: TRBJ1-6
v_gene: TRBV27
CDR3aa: CASRTKDLAYSPLHF
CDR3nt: TGTGCCAGCAGAACAAAGGATCTGGCTTATTCACCCCTCCACTTT

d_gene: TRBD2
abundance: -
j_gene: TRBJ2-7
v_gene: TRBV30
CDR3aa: CAWSVLAGNSEQYF
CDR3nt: TGTGCCTGGAGTGTACTAGCGGGGAATAGCGAGCAGTACTTC

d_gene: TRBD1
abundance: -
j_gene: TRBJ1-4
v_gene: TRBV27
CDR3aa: CASRAFLQGGDEKLFF
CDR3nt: TGTGCCAGCAGGGCGTTCTTACAGGGGGGGGATGAAAAACTGTTTTTT

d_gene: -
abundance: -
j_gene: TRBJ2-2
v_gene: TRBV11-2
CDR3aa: CASSLSGELFF
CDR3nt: TGTGCCAGCAGCTTGTCGGGGGAGCTGTTTTTT